The present TCR beta chain was sequenced within a study of OX40 agonist ivuxolimab in advanced cancers. The CDR3 has 13 residues. The V gene's germline CDR1 is SGHAT and CDR2 FQNNGV. Trimming cost V 2 bases and J 10 bases, with 14 bases left between them. The protocol was immunoSEQ multiplex PCR, while the TCRdb copy is restricted to in-frame clones and leaves out a portion. The sample includes around 95,000 clones, 70% to 90% of them seen just once. Sequences were derived from CD4+ or CD8+ T cells sorted from blood, sampled in a trial of the OX40 agonist ivuxolimab. This sequence was found in an adult with an advanced solid tumor such as melanoma, head and neck, liver or kidney cancer. This chain links TRBV11-2 with TRBJ1-1, with D unclear. CDR3 residues: CASSLRIGVRAFF. The CDR3 DNA sequence: TGTGCCAGCAGCTTAAGGATTGGGGTCAGAGCTTTCTTT.